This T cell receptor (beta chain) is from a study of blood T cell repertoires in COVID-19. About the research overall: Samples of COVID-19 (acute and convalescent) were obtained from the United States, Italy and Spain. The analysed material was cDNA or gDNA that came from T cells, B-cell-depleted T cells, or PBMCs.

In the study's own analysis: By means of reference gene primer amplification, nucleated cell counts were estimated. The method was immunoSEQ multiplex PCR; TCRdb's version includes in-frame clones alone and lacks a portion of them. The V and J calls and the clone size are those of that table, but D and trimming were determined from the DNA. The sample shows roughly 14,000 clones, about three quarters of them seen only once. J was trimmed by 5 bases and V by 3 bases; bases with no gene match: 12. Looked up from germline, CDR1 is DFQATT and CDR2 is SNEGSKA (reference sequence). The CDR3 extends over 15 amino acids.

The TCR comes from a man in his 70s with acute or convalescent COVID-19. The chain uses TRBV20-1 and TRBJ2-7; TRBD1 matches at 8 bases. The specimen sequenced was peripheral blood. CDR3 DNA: TGCAGTGCTAGTCCCCAGTGGACAGGGTTCAACGAGCAGTACTTC. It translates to CSASPQWTGFNEQYF.